This entry features one T cell receptor (beta chain) sequence. The antigen is undetermined. The data derive from a study of cytomegalovirus exposure and HLA in healthy donors. The germline gives CDR1 SEHNR, CDR2 FQNEAQ (reference sequence). Between the trimmed V and J ends, which lost 5 bases and 7 bases, there was a span of 17 bases. The CDR3 length is 14 residues. With 60 Vbeta and 13 Jbeta primers, the PCR was carried out. Assay used: immunoSEQ multiplex PCR; TCRdb lists only in-frame clones, some missing. This table has 150,000 to 200,000 clones, just under 80% appearing once. Study findings and constraints: One variant, a missense change in DCLRE1C, was linked in a later analysis to TCR beta V- and J-gene trimming.

This clonotype originated in a woman aged 25 to 39 in good health and CMV-seropositive. Sequencing was performed on PBMCs. The V gene is TRBV7-9, the J gene TRBJ1-1, with D possibly TRBD1 on 6 matching bases. In DNA, the CDR3 is TGTGCCAGCAGCAATGGGGGGGGCCCCTTTGAAGCTTTCTTT. Encoded protein: CASSNGGGPFEAFF.